Shown below are 12 T cell receptor beta chains from a single sample sequenced in a study of T cell changes during pregnancy in multiple sclerosis. Profiling relied on immunoSEQ multiplex PCR, and the TCRdb table lists in-frame clones only, not all of them. The table records under 90,000 clones, 92% of them present only once. The sample consisted of peripheral blood, taken in the second trimester of pregnancy. The receptors stem from a female donor in good health, enrolled as a control in a pregnancy study.

J is TRBJ1-2 and V is TRBV7-9, with D unresolved. Trimming stripped 9 bases from V and 6 bases from J, with 14 bases between. The CDR3 length is 12 residues. The germline V gene has CDR1 SEHNR and CDR2 FQNEAQ (reference sequence). Written as DNA, the CDR3 is TGTGCCAGTAGAGGAGGAAACGATGGCTACACCTTC. It specifies CASRGGNDGYTF.

The chain carries TRBV27 and TRBJ2-5; D not resolved. This CDR3 contains 14 residues. V was pared by 0 bases and J by 0 bases, with 5 bases between. Germline V gives CDR1 MNHEY, CDR2 SMNVEV (reference sequence). The CDR3 bases are TGTGCCAGCAGTTTATCGGCCTACCAAGAGACCCAGTACTTC. Protein product: CASSLSAYQETQYF.

CDR3 sequence: CASSVTGPTEAFF. In nucleotides, the CDR3 is TGTGCCAGCAGTGTGACAGGGCCTACTGAAGCTTTCTTT. The gene calls are TRBV6-1 and TRBJ1-1, with TRBD1 matching over 7 bases. The CDR3 totals 13 residues. The germline CDR1 and CDR2 sequences are MNHNS and SASEGT. J gave up 5 bases and V 4 bases, and 4 bases lay outside the gene matches.

The V and J genes are TRBV10-3 and TRBJ2-7; D gene unclear. The CDR3 spans 15 residues. The germline V gene has CDR1 ENHRY and CDR2 SYGVKD. V dropped 2 bases and J dropped 0 bases, with 11 bases sitting between them. CDR3 protein: CAISESRGSSYEQYF. CDR3 nucleotide sequence: TGTGCCATCAGTGAGAGTCGCGGAAGCTCCTACGAGCAGTACTTC.

The V and J genes are TRBV7-3 and TRBJ2-7, with 12 bases that match TRBD2. The CDR3 extends over 15 amino acids. CDR1 is SGHTA, CDR2 FQGTGA, per germline. Germline trimming cut 3 bases from V and 5 bases from J; bases unmatched to any gene: 5. The CDR3 region has the DNA TGTGCCAGCAGCTTCCGACTAGCGGGAGTGCACGAGCAGTACTTC. Amino acid sequence: CASSFRLAGVHEQYF.

The V call is TRBV7-9, the J call TRBJ2-3; the D gene is possibly TRBD1 (5 bases). Germline-derived CDR1 and CDR2 are SEHNR and FQNEAQ (reference sequence). V shed 2 bases and J shed 1 base, with 10 bases lying between them. CDR3 length: 15 amino acids. The chain's CDR3 is CASSLLTGGTDTQYF. The CDR3 region has the DNA TGTGCCAGCAGCTTATTAACAGGAGGCACAGATACGCAGTATTTT.

The chain links TRBV5-4 to TRBJ2-1, with D perhaps matching TRBD2 (7 bases). The CDR3 loop spans 15 amino acids. The V end was cut by 2 bases, the J end by 9 bases, with 18 bases between. Germline V gives CDR1 SGHNT, CDR2 YYREEE (reference sequence). CDR3 residues: CASSFGGARTGEQFF. The CDR3, as DNA: TGTGCCAGCAGCTTTGGGGGGGCGCGAACCGGTGAGCAGTTCTTC.

The chain is built from TRBV23-1 and TRBJ2-1, with 7 bases fitting TRBD1. TRBV23-1 is identified as an open reading frame with a role that is uncertain. Trimming cost V 9 bases and J 12 bases; bases outside gene matches: 5. The CDR3 consists of 10 residues. CDR3 coding DNA: TGCGCCAGTGGTCAGGGGGTGCAGTTCTTC. It yields the protein CASGQGVQFF.

The chain is built from TRBV6-5 and TRBJ2-7, with a possible D match to TRBD1 (5 bases). CDR1 and CDR2 (germline): MNHEY, SVGAGI. V lost 10 bases to trimming and J lost 1 base, with 14 bases between them. There are 13 residues in the CDR3. CDR3 residues: CATRQGSSYEQYF. The CDR3 DNA follows: TGTGCCACCCGCCAGGGATCTTCCTACGAGCAGTACTTC.

The chain recombines TRBV28 with TRBJ2-7; D possibly corresponds to TRBD2 (5 bases). Germline assignment: CDR1 MDHEN and CDR2 SYDVKM. This CDR3 comprises 13 residues. V lost 3 bases and J lost 7, with 13 bases in between. The CDR3 reads CASSFGEPVEQYF. The DNA of the CDR3 is TGTGCCAGCAGTTTTGGGGAGCCCGTGGAGCAGTACTTC.

This CDR3 reads CASSYLAGGPDGELFF. CDR3 in DNA: TGTGCCAGCAGCTATCTAGCGGGAGGGCCCGACGGGGAGCTGTTTTTT. The chain has TRBV7-3 and TRBJ2-2; 12 bases are a match to TRBD2. Unmatched junction bases numbered 7, after V lost 4 bases and J lost 7 bases. This CDR3 has 16 amino acids. Germline V gene data show CDR1 as SGHTA and CDR2 as FQGTGA.

The chain couples TRBV18 to TRBJ2-1; 8 bases line up with TRBD2. Germline values: CDR1 KGHSH, CDR2 LQKENI. The CDR3 has 16 residues. V was pared by 2 bases and J by 0 bases, with 3 bases of the junction left unmatched. CDR3 sequence (DNA): TGTGCCAGCTCACCAACTAGCGGAAGCTCCTACAATGAGCAGTTCTTC. This translates into CASSPTSGSSYNEQFF.